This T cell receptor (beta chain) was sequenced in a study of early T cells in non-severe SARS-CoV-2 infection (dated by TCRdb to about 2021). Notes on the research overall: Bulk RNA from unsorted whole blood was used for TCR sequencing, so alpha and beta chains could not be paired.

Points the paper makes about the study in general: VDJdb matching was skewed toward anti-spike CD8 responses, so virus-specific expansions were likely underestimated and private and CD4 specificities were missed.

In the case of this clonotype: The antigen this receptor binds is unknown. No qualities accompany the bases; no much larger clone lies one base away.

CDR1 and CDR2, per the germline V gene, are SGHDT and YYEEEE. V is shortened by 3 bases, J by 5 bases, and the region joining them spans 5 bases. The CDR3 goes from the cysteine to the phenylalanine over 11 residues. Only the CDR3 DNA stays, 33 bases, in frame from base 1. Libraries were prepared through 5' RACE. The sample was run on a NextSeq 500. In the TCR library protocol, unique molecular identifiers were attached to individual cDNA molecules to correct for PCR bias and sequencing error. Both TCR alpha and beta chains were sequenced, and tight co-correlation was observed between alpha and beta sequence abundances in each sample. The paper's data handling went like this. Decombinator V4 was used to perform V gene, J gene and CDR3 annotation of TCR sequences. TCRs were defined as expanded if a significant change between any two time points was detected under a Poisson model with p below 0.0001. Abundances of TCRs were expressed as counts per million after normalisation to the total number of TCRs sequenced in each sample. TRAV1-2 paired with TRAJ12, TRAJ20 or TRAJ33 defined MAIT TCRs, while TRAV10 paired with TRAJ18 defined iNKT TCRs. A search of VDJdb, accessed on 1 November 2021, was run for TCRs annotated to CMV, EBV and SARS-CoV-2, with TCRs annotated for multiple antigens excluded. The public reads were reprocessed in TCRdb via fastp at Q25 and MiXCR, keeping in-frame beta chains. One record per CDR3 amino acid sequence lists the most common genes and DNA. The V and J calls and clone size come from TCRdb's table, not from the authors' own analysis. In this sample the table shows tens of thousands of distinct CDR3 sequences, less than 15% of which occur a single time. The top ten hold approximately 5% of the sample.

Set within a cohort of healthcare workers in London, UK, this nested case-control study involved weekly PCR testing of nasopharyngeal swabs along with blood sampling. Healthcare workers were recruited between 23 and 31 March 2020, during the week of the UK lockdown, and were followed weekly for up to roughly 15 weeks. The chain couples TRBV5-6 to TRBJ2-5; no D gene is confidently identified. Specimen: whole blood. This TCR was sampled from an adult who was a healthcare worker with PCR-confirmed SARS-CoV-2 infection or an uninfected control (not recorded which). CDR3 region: CASSSVETQYF. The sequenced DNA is TGTGCCAGCAGCTCGGTTGAGACCCAGTACTTC.